What follows are 12 T cell receptor beta chains derived from one specimen sequenced in a study of CD8+CD57+ T cells in acquired aplastic anemia. Using genomic DNA as the template, TCR beta VDJ and CDR3 profiling was carried out. TCRdb analysed the reads with MiXCR anew, one entry per CDR3 protein. The sample contains around 150,000 distinct CDR3 sequences, roughly 40% of which appear only once. The sample consisted of sorted CD4+, CD8+, or CD8+CD57+ T cells (not recorded which) from PBMCs. Receptors were obtained from a human donor in good health, serving as a control.

The chain has TRBV15 and TRBJ1-1; perhaps TRBD1 as D (5 bases). The CDR3 is made up of 15 amino acids. Looked up from germline, CDR1 is LNHNV and CDR2 is YYDKDF (reference sequence). V was pared by 1 base and J by 4 bases, with 13 bases between. The CDR3 DNA reads TGTGCCACCAGCAGAGCCGAGGGGAGCCCCACTGAAGCTTTCTTT. Its protein is CATSRAEGSPTEAFF.

This chain connects TRBV2 to TRBJ1-1; D is undetermined. The CDR3 is made up of 14 amino acids. Germline values: CDR1 SNHLY, CDR2 FYNNEI. V was pared by 9 bases and J by 0 bases, with 14 bases between. In nucleotides, the CDR3 is TGTGCCAGTAGAAAAGACATAATGAACACTGAAGCTTTCTTT. It specifies CASRKDIMNTEAFF.

This sequence joins TRBV2 and TRBJ1-1; perhaps TRBD1 as D (5 bases). The CDR3 sequence is 12 residues long. V lost 5 bases to trimming and J lost 3 bases, with 7 bases between them. Germline V gives CDR1 SNHLY, CDR2 FYNNEI. For the CDR3, the DNA is TGTGCCAGCAGTACAGGTTACACTGAAGCTTTCTTT. The encoded protein is CASSTGYTEAFF.

At least ten counts were recorded for this clonotype. The chain has TRBV20-1 and TRBJ2-3; D ambiguous. The CDR3 totals 14 residues. The V end was cut by 2 bases, the J end by 7 bases, with 16 bases between. Germline V CDR1 and CDR2: DFQATT, SNEGSKA (reference sequence). CDR3 sequence: CSARLGRSGNTQYF. CDR3 bases: TGCAGTGCTAGATTGGGTAGATCAGGAAATACGCAGTATTTT.

The chain uses TRBV12-3 or TRBV12-4 and TRBJ1-4; 9 positions agree with TRBD1. The CDR3 has 15 residues. V gave up 6 bases and J gave up 3 bases; unmatched junction bases: 5. In DNA, the CDR3 is TGTGCCAGCAGAGCAACAGGGGGCTCTAATGAAAAACTGTTTTTT. This sequence encodes CASRATGGSNEKLFF.

The chain couples TRBV24-1 to TRBJ1-1; D gene ambiguous. CDR1 and CDR2 from the germline V gene are KGHDR and SFDVKD. There are 11 residues in the CDR3. The ends were cut back, 11 bases at V and 6 bases at J, with 12 bases in the middle. The CDR3 is CASSLMAEAFF. Written as DNA, the CDR3 is TGTGCCAGCAGCTTGATGGCTGAAGCTTTCTTT.

Comment on this clonotype: Because the CDR3 is missing its conserved closing phenylalanine or tryptophan, this is likely a read error. It is unclear where the CDR3 begins or ends on the DNA, so no DNA is shown, and the CDR3 is as TCRdb lists it. This chain links TRBV19 with TRBJ1-2. Termini included, the CDR3 measures 12 amino acids. The V gene's germline CDR1 is LNHDA and CDR2 SQIVND (reference sequence). CDR3 loop: CASSWLAGGYAI.

This clonotype was detected many times. The chain couples TRBV11-3 to TRBJ1-2, with TRBD1 matching 7 bases. V shed 5 bases, J shed 0 bases, and the junction held 6 bases outside the gene matches. Per germline, CDR1 SGHNT and CDR2 YENEEA. This CDR3 comprises 15 residues. This CDR3 is CASSPSGQPNYGYTF. The DNA of the CDR3 is TGTGCCAGCAGCCCTTCGGGACAGCCTAACTATGGCTACACCTTC.

The V gene is TRBV12-3 or TRBV12-4, the J gene TRBJ2-7; maybe TRBD1 (6 bases). CDR3 length equals 11 residues. The ends were cut back, 4 bases at V and 6 bases at J, with 7 bases in the middle. This CDR3 reads CASSYRVEQYF. CDR3 sequence (DNA): TGTGCCAGCAGTTACAGGGTCGAGCAGTACTTC.

This clonotype was picked up many times. The chain couples TRBV2 to TRBJ1-1, with D possibly TRBD1 on 5 matching bases. CDR1 is SNHLY, CDR2 FYNNEI, per germline. The CDR3 has 13 residues. Trimming shortened V by 6 bases and J by 1 base, and 9 bases separated the two germline ends. CDR3 DNA sequence: TGTGCCAGCAGCTGGGGGGAGAACACTGAAGCTTTCTTT. This gives the protein CASSWGENTEAFF.

The V gene is TRBV7-6, the J gene TRBJ2-7, with 11 bases aligning to TRBD1. This CDR3 contains 14 residues. J lost 6 bases, V lost 5 bases, and 6 bases had no gene match. Germline CDR1 SGHVS, CDR2 FNYEAQ. The DNA of the CDR3 is TGTGCCAGCAGCCCAGGGGGGACAGGGGGCGAGCAGTACTTC. Protein sequence: CASSPGGTGGEQYF. Supplemented by reference TRBV7-6 and TRBJ2-7, the full variable domain reads GAGVSQSPRYKVTKRGQDVALRCDPISGHVSLYWYRQALGQGPEFLTYFNYEAQQDKSGLPNDRFSAERPEGSISTLTIQRTEQRDSAMYRCASSPGGTGGEQYFGPGTRLTVT.

This clonotype was counted many times. The CDR3, as DNA: TGTGCCAGCAGATATCGGGACATCGCCTACGAGCAGTACTTC. It codes for CASRYRDIAYEQYF. This chain joins TRBV2 and TRBJ2-7, with a possible D match to TRBD1 (6 bases). CDR3 size: 14 residues. Germline CDR1 is SNHLY and CDR2 is FYNNEI. Trimming removed 6 bases from V and 2 bases from J, with 14 bases in between. Full variable domain (rest looked up from reference TRBV2 and TRBJ2-7): EPEVTQTPSHQVTQMGQEVILRCVPISNHLYFYWYRQILGQKVEFLVSFYNNEISEKSEIFDDQFSVERPDGSNFTLKIRSTKLEDSAMYFCASRYRDIAYEQYFGPGTRLTVT.